The rows below give T cell receptor beta chains drawn from one sample of a study of radiation and T cells in renal cell carcinoma. Measured with immunoSEQ multiplex PCR; TCRdb has only the in-frame clones, and not every one. This table has 110,000 to 150,000 clones, around four fifths appearing once. The sequencing used blood, collected from a patient whose treatment included radiotherapy and nephrectomy. These receptors were taken from a woman aged 45 to 65 with renal cell carcinoma. CDR3s leave out the opening cysteine and the closing phenylalanine or tryptophan.

V gene: TRBV4-3
CDR3 protein: ASSQGRTGGVYGYT

V gene: TRBV6-6
CDR3 protein: ASSFRGRDEKLF

V gene: TRBV6-6
CDR3 protein: ASSYPVEGGYGYT

V gene: TRBV28
CDR3 protein: ASSGAGGLSGELF

V gene: TRBV7-2
CDR3 protein: ASSPSSGTNNEQF

V gene: TRBV9
CDR3 protein: ASSVGGLERDTQY

V gene: TRBV18
CDR3 protein: ASSRTGDTNYGYT

V gene: TRBV5-6
CDR3 protein: ASSMAYRLDSEQY

V gene: TRBV7-9
CDR3 protein: ASSPNRDTEAF

V gene: TRBV7-2
CDR3 protein: ASRSPSLVNEQY

V gene: TRBV7-2
CDR3 protein: ASSLYGGEPEPQH

V gene: TRBV7-2
CDR3 protein: ASSPGLVGRFYEQY

V gene: TRBV4-1
CDR3 protein: ASSLEPAYEQY